A selection of T cell receptor beta chains follows, all from one sample in a study of metastatic and nonmetastatic thyroid tumors. TCRdb used MiXCR to call clones anew from the PCR reads. The sample contains about 41,000 clones, roughly a quarter of which appear only once. The source material was tumor tissue. The receptor set was obtained from a female donor with papillary thyroid cancer or a benign thyroid nodule (not recorded which). Some clones in this sample may be carry-over from other donors' samples. The CDR3 runs from the conserved cysteine through the conserved F or W. The order of the fields is V gene, clone size, D gene, J gene, CDR3 DNA, CDR3 protein. D genes are given only for firm matches. Clone sizes are given selectively: once, few, many, or a class where the clone is expanded.

V: TRBV6-1; size: medium-sized; D: NA; J: TRBJ1-1; DNA: TGTGCCAGCAGACCCGCCACTAACACTGAAGCTTTCTTT; CDR3: CASRPATNTEAFF
V: TRBV14; size: NA; D: TRBD1; J: TRBJ2-1; DNA: TGTGCCAGCAGCCACCTGGAGCAGGGGGTCAATGAGCAGTTCTTC; CDR3: CASSHLEQGVNEQFF
V: TRBV20-1; size: many; D: NA; J: TRBJ1-1; DNA: TGCAGTGCTAGAGAGGAATCGGGGGGGAACACTGAAGCTTTCTTT; CDR3: CSAREESGGNTEAFF
V: TRBV19; size: few; D: TRBD1; J: TRBJ1-2; DNA: TGTGCCAGTAGTATCGCCCAGGGGGCGGGCGGCTACACCTTC; CDR3: CASSIAQGAGGYTF
V: TRBV29-1; size: many; D: NA; J: TRBJ2-1; DNA: TGCAGCGTTGAAGTAGCCGAGCAGTTCTTC; CDR3: CSVEVAEQFF
V: TRBV6-1; size: few; D: NA; J: TRBJ1-1; DNA: TGTGCCAGCAGCCCACAGGGATCGCCTGAAGCTTTCTTT; CDR3: CASSPQGSPEAFF
V: TRBV18; size: many; D: TRBD2; J: TRBJ2-2; DNA: TGTGCCAGCTCGTATACTAGCGGGAGAGGCGACGGGGAGCTGTTTTTT; CDR3: CASSYTSGRGDGELFF
V: TRBV11-2; size: many; D: NA; J: TRBJ2-4; DNA: TGTGCCAGCAGCAGCGTCAGGGGAAGTAAGGGAGCCAAAAACATTCAGTACTTC; CDR3: CASSSVRGSKGAKNIQYF
V: TRBV28; size: many; D: NA; J: TRBJ1-1; DNA: TGTGCCAGCAGTTTACGAGGGCTGACCACTGAAGCTTTCTTT; CDR3: CASSLRGLTTEAFF
V: TRBV18; size: NA; D: NA; J: TRBJ1-2; DNA: TGTGCCAGCTCACCATGGGACAACTATGGCTACACCTTC; CDR3: CASSPWDNYGYTF
V: TRBV19; size: many; D: NA; J: TRBJ1-6; DNA: TGTGGCAGTAGTAAGGCCCTCGGTAATTCACCCCTCCACTTT; CDR3: CGSSKALGNSPLHF
V: TRBV7-2; size: many; D: NA; J: TRBJ2-3; DNA: TGTGCCAGCAGCGTCTATCTACGCACAGATACGCAGTATTTT; CDR3: CASSVYLRTDTQYF
V: TRBV2; size: many; D: NA; J: TRBJ2-3; DNA: TGTGCCAGCAGCATCACAGGCCCTAACGGGGATACGCAGTATTTT; CDR3: CASSITGPNGDTQYF
V: TRBV5-1; size: many; D: NA; J: TRBJ1-1; DNA: TGCGCCAGCAGCTTGGGGGGGTCGAACACTGAAGCTTTCTTT; CDR3: CASSLGGSNTEAFF
V: TRBV6-1; size: NA; D: TRBD1; J: TRBJ2-7; DNA: TGTGCCAGCAGTCCACGACAGGGGGTCTCCTACGAGCAGTGCTTC; CDR3: CASSPRQGVSYEQCF
V: TRBV12-3/TRBV12-4; size: NA; D: TRBD2; J: TRBJ2-3; DNA: TGTGCCAGCAGTTTCCGGGAGGGCCGCACAGATACGCAGTATTTT; CDR3: CASSFREGRTDTQYF
V: TRBV6-4; size: few; D: TRBD1; J: TRBJ1-5; DNA: TGTGCCAGCCCCCCGGGGGGACAGAAAACCGATCAGCCCCAGCATTTT; CDR3: CASPPGGQKTDQPQHF
V: TRBV6-1; size: NA; D: NA; J: TRBJ1-1; DNA: TGTGCCAGCAGTTCCCCGGGAAAGAGGGACACTGAAGCTTTCTTT; CDR3: CASSSPGKRDTEAFF
V: TRBV19; size: NA; D: NA; J: TRBJ1-4; DNA: TGTGCCAGTACTCCCCAATCGGGACGCGGTGAAAAACTGTTTTTT; CDR3: CASTPQSGRGEKLFF
V: TRBV12-3/TRBV12-4; size: few; D: NA; J: TRBJ2-5; DNA: TGTGCCAGCAGTTTCACGGGAGAGACCCAGTACTTC; CDR3: CASSFTGETQYF
V: TRBV7-2; size: many; D: NA; J: TRBJ1-6; DNA: TGTGCCAGCAGCCCCCAAGAGAGCTCCTATAATTCACCCCTCCACTTT; CDR3: CASSPQESSYNSPLHF
V: TRBV20-1; size: NA; D: TRBD1; J: TRBJ1-2; DNA: TGCAGTGCTCCCGGACAGGGTTATGGCTACACCTTC; CDR3: CSAPGQGYGYTF
V: TRBV15; size: few; D: TRBD1; J: TRBJ1-1; DNA: TGTGCCACCAGCTCCCCCCCAGGGGGCAACACTGAAGCTTTCTTT; CDR3: CATSSPPGGNTEAFF